This T cell receptor (beta chain) emerged from a study of a mutant IDH1 vaccine in newly diagnosed glioma. Noted time point: week 47, end of study. Each dose of the vaccine consisted of 300 ug of mutant IDH1 20-mer peptide, with topical imiquimod. The CDR3 is 15 amino acids. Germline V gene lookup returns CDR1 MNHEY and CDR2 SMNVEV (reference sequence). V was pared by 3 bases and J by 3 bases, with 11 bases between. Sequencing used immunoSEQ multiplex PCR; TCRdb keeps in-frame clones, though not all of them. The table lists around 50,000 clones, roughly 84% of them singletons. As concerns this clone: Its antigen is not identified.

Sequenced here: PBMCs, sampled from a glioma patient whose treatment included an IDH1 peptide vaccine. This chain links TRBV27 with TRBJ1-4; no clear D. This TCR was sampled from a woman aged 25 to 39 with glioma. Some clones in this sample may be carry-over from other donors' samples. The CDR3 DNA reads TGTGCCAGCAGTTTTGGAGGTCTCGCTAATGAAAAACTGTTTTTT. This translates into CASSFGGLANEKLFF. Together with reference TRBV27 and TRBJ1-4, the CDR3 gives the full variable domain: EAQVTQNPRYLITVTGKKLTVTCSQNMNHEYMSWYRQDPGLGLRQIYYSMNVEVTDKGDVPEGYKVSRKEKRNFPLILESPSPNQTSLYFCASSFGGLANEKLFFGSGTQLSVL.